This T cell receptor (beta chain) appears in the sequencing data of a study of T cells in Graves' hyperthyroidism and ophthalmopathy. Trimming removed 6 bases from V and 2 bases from J, with 8 bases in between. CDR1 is MNHNS, CDR2 SASEGT, per germline. The CDR3 has 13 amino acids. Amplification targeted TCR beta CDR3 regions from RNA transcripts. In the first-round RT-PCR of the TCR CDR3, the HTBI primer set was used. TCRdb reanalysed the multiplex PCR reads using MiXCR and keeps one entry per CDR3 protein. Found here are around 450,000 distinct CDR3 sequences, 15% to 19% of them singletons; the top ten hold roughly an eighth. As concerns this clonotype: Its antigen is currently unknown.

Study-wide results and caveats: Blood held most thyroid clonotypes expanded above 0.001 frequency.

Those with hyperthyroidism were 18 to 65 years old, newly diagnosed, and ill for under 2 months. The study excluded patients with uncontrolled infection, other autoimmune disease, pregnancy or lactation. From more than 9 ml of fresh peripheral blood, PBMCs were isolated. The source of this sequence is a woman between 18 and 30 years old with Graves' hyperthyroidism. The chain is built from TRBV6-1 and TRBJ2-4; no clear D. Sequencing was carried out using blood. The CDR3 reads CASSGHPKNIQYF. The CDR3 DNA sequence: TGTGCCAGCAGCGGGCATCCCAAAAACATTCAGTACTTC.